These 14 T cell receptor beta chains came from one sample sequenced in a study of blood T cell repertoires in COVID-19. Here immunoSEQ multiplex PCR was the method, and the copy in TCRdb shows in-frame clones only, minus some. The top ten hold 5.5% to 8.5% of the sample, which has roughly 210,000 clones, roughly 91% seen once. Sequencing was performed on PBMCs or T cells enriched from blood (not recorded which). Receptors originate from a man between 25 and 39 years old in a cohort exposed to, infected with or recovered from COVID-19 (not recorded which).

The chain joins TRBV2 to TRBJ1-1; no clear D. V lost 2 bases and J lost 1, with 11 bases in between. The germline V gene has CDR1 SNHLY and CDR2 FYNNEI. The CDR3 runs 15 residues. Here the CDR3 DNA reads TGTGCCAGCAGTGAACTCGCAGGCCGGAACACTGAAGCTTTCTTT. Its translation is CASSELAGRNTEAFF.

V and J are TRBV9 and TRBJ2-7, with 9 bases that match TRBD2. The CDR3 extends over 17 amino acids. The germline V gene has CDR1 SGDLS and CDR2 YYNGEE. V was pared by 3 bases and J by 4 bases, with 14 bases of the junction left unmatched. CDR3 DNA: TGTGCCAGCAGCGCGGGTCCAGGACTAGCGCAACTTTACGAGCAGTACTTC. This gives the protein CASSAGPGLAQLYEQYF.

The genes are TRBV6-2 or TRBV6-3 and TRBJ2-1, with D possibly matching TRBD2 (5 bases). Germline values: CDR1 MNHEY, CDR2 SVGEGT. The CDR3 has 13 amino acids. Trimming left V 7 bases short and J 8 bases short, with 15 bases between. CDR3 amino acids: CASTPRAVDEQFF. CDR3 in DNA: TGTGCCAGCACCCCGCGAGCGGTCGATGAGCAGTTCTTC.

In DNA, the CDR3 is TGCGCCAGCAGCTTAGGTGTGGGCTCGGAGCAGTACTTC. It encodes CASSLGVGSEQYF. V gene TRBV5-1 combines with J gene TRBJ2-7; D gene ambiguous. Trimming stripped 2 bases from V and 7 bases from J, with 13 bases between. CDR1 and CDR2 (germline): SGHRS, YFSETQ. CDR3 length: 13 residues.

The chain employs TRBV5-5 and TRBJ2-7, with a possible D match to TRBD2 (7 bases). Germline V gene data show CDR1 as SGHKS and CDR2 as YYEKEE (reference sequence). The CDR3 runs 14 residues. V lost 3 bases to trimming and J lost 3 bases, with 13 bases between them. Written as DNA, the CDR3 is TGTGCCAGCAGCTCCAAGGGGGGGAACTACGAGCAGTACTTC. It is translated as CASSSKGGNYEQYF.

The rearrangement joins TRBV5-6 to TRBJ2-2, with 11 bases that match TRBD2. After removal of 0 bases from V and 7 bases from J, the junction contained 2 bases not matched to a gene. The CDR3 spans 15 residues. In germline, CDR1 is SGHDT, CDR2 YYEEEE. The CDR3 region is CASSLVSGRDGELFF. The CDR3 coding sequence is TGTGCCAGCAGCTTGGTTAGCGGGAGGGACGGGGAGCTGTTTTTT. The whole variable domain, remainder taken from reference TRBV5-6 and TRBJ2-2, is DAGVTQSPTHLIKTRGQQVTLRCSPKSGHDTVSWYQQALGQGPQFIFQYYEEEERQRGNFPDRFSGHQFPNYSSELNVNALLLGDSALYLCASSLVSGRDGELFFGEGSRLTVL.

This clone was seen only once. The chain employs TRBV27 and TRBJ1-6; 7 nucleotides line up with TRBD1. Unmatched junction bases numbered 4, after V lost 7 bases and J lost 4 bases. This CDR3 has 14 residues. Germline loops: CDR1 MNHEY, CDR2 SMNVEV (reference sequence). As DNA, the CDR3 is TGTGCCAGCACCCAGGGACAGTATAATTCACCCCTCCACTTT. Amino acid sequence: CASTQGQYNSPLHF.

V is TRBV7-2 and J is TRBJ1-2; D is undetermined. Germline CDR1 SGHTA, CDR2 FQGNSA. V was clipped by 0 bases and J by 4 bases, with 6 bases between them. The CDR3 runs 13 residues. CDR3 residues: CASSLAGSYGYTF. CDR3 in DNA: TGTGCCAGCAGCTTAGCGGGCTCCTATGGCTACACCTTC.

The chain joins TRBV24-1 to TRBJ1-4; possible D gene TRBD1, 5 bases. Deletions cut 4 bases from V and 4 bases from J, with 9 bases between. Per germline, CDR1 KGHDR and CDR2 SFDVKD. This CDR3 has 14 residues. The CDR3: CATSDSGYNEKLFF. DNA of the CDR3: TGTGCCACCAGTGACTCAGGGTATAATGAAAAACTGTTTTTT.

V usage is TRBV7-2 and J usage is TRBJ1-4; D gene uncertain. V lost 2 bases and J lost 0, with 13 bases in between. Looked up from germline, CDR1 is SGHTA and CDR2 is FQGNSA. This CDR3 region has 17 residues. In nucleotides, the CDR3 is TGTGCCAGCAGCTTACGGGGAATTCCTGCAACTAATGAAAAACTGTTTTTT. Its translation: CASSLRGIPATNEKLFF.

In DNA form, the CDR3 reads TGTGCCAGTAGTATAGCTCGACAGGGTTATTCCTACAATGAGCAGTTCTTC. Translating gives CASSIARQGYSYNEQFF. The chain employs TRBV19 and TRBJ2-1, with 7 nucleotides matching TRBD1. With 1 base clipped from V and 1 base from J, the junction kept 7 bases outside the gene matches. The CDR3 loop spans 17 amino acids. Per the germline V gene, CDR1 is LNHDA and CDR2 is SQIVND (reference sequence).

This clone was observed a single time. The V and J genes are TRBV5-5 and TRBJ2-1; 10 bases fit TRBD1. The CDR3 spans 15 residues. The germline CDR1 and CDR2 sequences are SGHKS and YYEKEE (reference sequence). The V segment lost 0 bases and the J segment 7 bases; nucleotides outside the gene matches: 4. CDR3 residues: CASSLVGQGMNEQFF. CDR3 coding DNA: TGTGCCAGCAGCTTGGTGGGACAGGGGATGAATGAGCAGTTCTTC.

This sequence joins TRBV7-2 and TRBJ2-7; 7 positions agree with TRBD1. This CDR3 has 14 amino acids. CDR1 is SGHTA, CDR2 FQGNSA, per germline. The V gene end was trimmed by 4 bases and the J gene end by 2 bases; junction bases not matched to a gene: 5. CDR3: CASSSSTGPYEQYF. The DNA of the CDR3 is TGTGCCAGCAGCTCATCGACAGGGCCCTACGAGCAGTACTTC. Filled out from reference TRBV7-2 and TRBJ2-7, the complete variable domain reads GAGVSQSPSNKVTEKGKDVELRCDPISGHTALYWYRQSLGQGLEFLIYFQGNSAPDKSGLPSDRFSAERTGGSVSTLTIQRTQQEDSAVYLCASSSSTGPYEQYFGPGTRLTVT.

The gene calls are TRBV5-1 and TRBJ2-3, with 9 bases fitting TRBD2. CDR1 and CDR2 from the germline V gene are SGHRS and YFSETQ. Unmatched junction bases numbered 5, after V lost 3 bases and J lost 0 bases. The CDR3 sequence is 16 residues long. In nucleotides, the CDR3 is TGCGCCAGCAGCTCCGGACTAGCGTCTAGCACAGATACGCAGTATTTT. Residues: CASSSGLASSTDTQYF.